Included here is one T cell receptor beta chain sequence, with context. This CDR3 comprises 11 residues. Germline V gene lookup returns CDR1 SQVTM and CDR2 ANQGSEA. Deletions cut 6 bases from V and 5 bases from J, with 10 bases between. These data are taken from a study of blood T cell repertoires in COVID-19. Turning to the study itself: The origin of the acute and convalescent COVID-19 samples was the United States, Italy and Spain. PBMCs, B-cell-depleted T cells, or T cells provided the cDNA or gDNA that made up the material.

Patients from Seattle were sampled longitudinally, starting during active infection. Original handling: Estimation of nucleated cell counts relied on the amplification of reference gene primers. Libraries were prepared by immunoSEQ multiplex PCR; TCRdb keeps only in-frame clonotypes and omits some of them. V, J and clone size derive from that table, while D and trimming were established from the DNA sequence. Here the sample spans approximately 350,000 clones, 88% being singletons. V is TRBV29-1 and J is TRBJ1-1; D possibly corresponds to TRBD1 (6 bases). Sample: peripheral blood. The TCR originated in a woman between 65 and 79 years old with COVID-19, enrolled during active disease. The CDR3 loop reads CSVRGGTEAFF. The CDR3 region has the DNA TGCAGCGTGAGGGGGGGAACTGAAGCTTTCTTT.